This section outlines one TCR beta chain sequence together with its context. Its antigen remains unknown. Time point denoted: newly diagnosed GD, antithyroid drugs for less than 3 months. Scientists built the TCR library using RNA that was extracted from PBMCs. The data derive from a study of regulatory T cells in long-lasting Graves disease. Germline-derived CDR1 and CDR2 are SGHTA and FQGNSA. With 4 bases removed from V and 10 bases from J, the gap between germline ends came to 14 bases. The CDR3 consists of 13 residues. Regarding the study as a whole: Limited samples may have lowered accuracy.

HTBI primers from iRepertoire and Arm-PCR of CDR3 regions yielded the TCR beta libraries. Original handling: Identification across samples found approximately 60 TRBV and around 15 TRBJ segments. TCRdb passed the multiplex PCR reads through MiXCR, listing each CDR3 protein once. The V and J calls shown here were made by TCRdb, not taken from the authors' results. The sample lists hundreds of thousands of distinct CDR3 sequences, 16% occurring once. The data also belong to a second study, concerning T cells in Graves' hyperthyroidism and ophthalmopathy. In that study: First-round RT-PCR with HTBI primers amplified the TCR CDR3 region. Peripheral blood also featured most of the thyroid clonotypes expanded above 0.001.

The sequencing used peripheral blood mononuclear cells (PBMCs), collected at new diagnosis, from a patient treated with antithyroid drugs. This TCR was sampled from a woman younger than 45 with Graves disease. The chain uses TRBV7-2 and TRBJ2-1; D is ambiguous. The DNA for the CDR3 is TGTGCCAGCAGCTCCCTCCGACTCATAGAGCAGTTCTTC. This sequence encodes CASSSLRLIEQFF.